This T cell receptor (delta chain) was recorded in a study of γδ T cells in repeated Plasmodium falciparum infection (dated by TCRdb to the early 2020s). A note on the overall study: In the natural-infection arm, Malian children exposed to intense seasonal malaria transmission were enrolled and compared against age and gender matched Australian children. Malian gammadelta TCR repertoires were analysed cross-sectionally during no-transmission periods and longitudinally across acute febrile malaria episodes. Samples from controlled-infection subjects were taken at baseline, just before selected infections, and 21 days after each infection. About five malaria-naive U.S. adults underwent four controlled human malaria infections by bites from P. falciparum NF54-infected Anopheles stephensi mosquitoes over about 600 days. In the study, the shaping of the human gammadelta T cell repertoire by repeated Plasmodium falciparum infection was examined using natural infection in Mali and controlled human malaria infection.

Vgamma9/Vdelta2+ and Vdelta2-negative gammadelta T cell populations were flow-sorted from peripheral blood mononuclear cells for bulk TCR repertoire analysis. CDR1 is given as TSWWSYY and CDR2 as QGS, both from the germline V gene. Including the terminal cysteine and phenylalanine, the CDR3 comprises 16 residues. Just the 48-base CDR3 DNA is kept, in frame starting at base 1. Trimming removed 5 bases from V and 8 bases from J, leaving 24 bases between the germline ends. Libraries were made using multiplex PCR. The sequencer was an Illumina MiSeq. Every sorted gammadelta T cell sample had both its TCR gamma (TRG) and TCR delta (TRD) chains sequenced. Concerning the study's data processing: The repertoire analyses used clonotype tree plots, the accumulated frequency of the top 20 clonotypes, and diversity index (DI) and D75 metrics. TCRdb called clones afresh from the public reads with CATT; identical DNA rows were later merged. The V and J calls reflect TCRdb's pipeline rather than the authors' work. The sample has 90,000 or so delta-chain clones on record, over 0.9% of them singletons. The ten top clones hold 9.6% of the sample.

This clone came up a few times. Its recognized antigen is unknown. This likely came from a read error, as a far larger clone is one base away. The sample contains more than one DNA sequence encoding this CDR3. Here is what the overall study found, with its caveats: Waves of new clonotype selection in Vdelta2-negative, largely Vdelta1+, gammadelta TCR repertoires appeared to be driven by repeated controlled infections. Compared with the repertoires of Australian children, the Vdelta2-negative gammadelta TCR repertoires of Malian children appeared more clonally expanded, less diverse and less shared. Vgamma9/Vdelta2+ TCR repertoires kept a highly stable polyclonal repertoire across time and infection, and many TCRgamma sequences overlapped between individuals. Analysis of inter-individual variability in gammadelta T cell responses was limited by the small size of the controlled-infection cohort. The Malian cohort was drawn from a small rural village made up mostly of one ethnic group, which limits generalizability.

The sequence is built from TRDV1 and TRDJ1; no D gene can be assigned with confidence. The receptor was isolated from a pool of human donors (malaria-infected and uninfected, not separated). The sample consisted of gamma-delta T cells from blood. CDR3 region: CALGLLSAAPSFKLIF. The DNA sequence is given as TGTGCTCTTGGGTTACTCTCCGCTGCGCCGTCGTTCAAACTCATCTTT.